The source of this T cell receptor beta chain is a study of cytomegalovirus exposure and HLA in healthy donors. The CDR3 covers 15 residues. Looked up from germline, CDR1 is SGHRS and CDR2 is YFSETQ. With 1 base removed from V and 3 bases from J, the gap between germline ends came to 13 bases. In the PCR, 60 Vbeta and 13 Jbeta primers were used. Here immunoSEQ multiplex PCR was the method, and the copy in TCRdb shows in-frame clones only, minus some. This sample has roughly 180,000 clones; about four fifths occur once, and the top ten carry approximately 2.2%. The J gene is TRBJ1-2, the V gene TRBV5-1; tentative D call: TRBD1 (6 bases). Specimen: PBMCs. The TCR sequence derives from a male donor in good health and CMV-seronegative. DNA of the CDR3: TGCGCCAGCAGCTTGAAGGACAGAACCGACTATGGCTACACCTTC. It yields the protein CASSLKDRTDYGYTF.